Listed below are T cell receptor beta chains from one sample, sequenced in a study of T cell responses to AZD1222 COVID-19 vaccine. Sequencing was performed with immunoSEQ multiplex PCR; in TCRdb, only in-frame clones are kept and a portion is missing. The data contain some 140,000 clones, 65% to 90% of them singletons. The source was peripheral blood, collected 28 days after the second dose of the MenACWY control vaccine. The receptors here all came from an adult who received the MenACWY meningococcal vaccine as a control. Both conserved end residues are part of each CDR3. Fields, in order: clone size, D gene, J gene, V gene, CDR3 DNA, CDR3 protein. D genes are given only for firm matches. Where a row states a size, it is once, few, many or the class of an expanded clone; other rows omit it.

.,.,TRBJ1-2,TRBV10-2,TGCGCCAGCAGTAACAGGGTGTCCGATGGCTACACCTTC,CASSNRVSDGYTF
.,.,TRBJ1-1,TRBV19,TGTGCCAGCGGAGGGGTCTTGAACACTGAAGCTTTCTTT,CASGGVLNTEAFF
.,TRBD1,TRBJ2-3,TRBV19,TGTGCCAGTAGTATCGACAGGGGTCTTTACATCACAGATACGCAGTATTTT,CASSIDRGLYITDTQYF
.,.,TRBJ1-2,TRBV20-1,TGCAGTTGCGGGACGGTCTATGGCTACACCTTC,CSCGTVYGYTF
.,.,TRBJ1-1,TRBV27,TGTGCCAGCAGCTCCTACGGGTTGAAGCCTGAAGCTTTCTTT,CASSSYGLKPEAFF
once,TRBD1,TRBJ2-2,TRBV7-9,TGTGCCAGCAGCCTACAGGGGGTCAACACCGGGGAGCTGTTTTTT,CASSLQGVNTGELFF
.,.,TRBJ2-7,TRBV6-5,TGTGCCAGCCGAGCTATTGGGGGCCCCTACGAGCAGTACTTC,CASRAIGGPYEQYF
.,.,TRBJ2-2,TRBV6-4,TGTGCCAGCACTGACGGGACTCTTAACACCGGGGAGCTGTTTTTT,CASTDGTLNTGELFF
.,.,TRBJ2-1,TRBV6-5,TGTGCCAGCTCTCACGAAAGGAGCAATGAGCAGTTCTTC,CASSHERSNEQFF
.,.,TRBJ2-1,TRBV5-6,TGTGCCAGCAGCTTGGGTGGGGGCTCCTACAATGAGCAGTTCTTC,CASSLGGGSYNEQFF
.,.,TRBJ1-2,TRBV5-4,TGTGCCAGCAGCTTGCGGGGGGTCTATGGCTACACCTTC,CASSLRGVYGYTF
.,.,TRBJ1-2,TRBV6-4,TGTGCCAGCAGTGAAACGCCTCAGGGGAATGGCTACACCTTC,CASSETPQGNGYTF
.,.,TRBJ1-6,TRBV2,TGTGCCAGCAGTGTCGTCAGGCGAGACTCGCCCCTCCACTTT,CASSVVRRDSPLHF
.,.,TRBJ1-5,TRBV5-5,TGTGCCAGCAGCTTGGGGGTGGCTCAGCCCCAGCATTTT,CASSLGVAQPQHF
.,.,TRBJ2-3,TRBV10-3,TGTGCCATCAGTGAGTCGACAAACACAGATACGCAGTATTTT,CAISESTNTDTQYF
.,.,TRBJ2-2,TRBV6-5,TGTGCCAGCACCAGCGGACAGACCGGGGAGCTGTTTTTT,CASTSGQTGELFF
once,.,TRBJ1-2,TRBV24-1,TGTGCCACCAGTGATTTGGCCTATGGCTACACCTTC,CATSDLAYGYTF
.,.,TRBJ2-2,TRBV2,TGTGCCAGCGGGAGAGAGTCGGACACCGGGGAGCTGTTTTTT,CASGRESDTGELFF
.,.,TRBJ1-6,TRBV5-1,TGCGCCAGCAGCTTGGGCCGCCAGGGCTATAATTCACCCCTCCACTTT,CASSLGRQGYNSPLHF
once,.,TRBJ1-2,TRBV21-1,TGTGCCAGCAGCAGCTGGGACTTTGAGGAGACCTATGGCTACACCTTC,CASSSWDFEETYGYTF
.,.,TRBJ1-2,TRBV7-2,TGTGCCAGCAACCCCCAGGGTTCATCTAACTATGGCTACACCTTC,CASNPQGSSNYGYTF
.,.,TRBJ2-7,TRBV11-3,TGTGCCAGACCCAGCTACGAGCAGTACTTC,CARPSYEQYF
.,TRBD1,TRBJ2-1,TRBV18,TGTGCCAGCTCACCCCTGGGACAGGGTAACTACAATGAGCAGTTCTTC,CASSPLGQGNYNEQFF
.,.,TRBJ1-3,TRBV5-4,TGTGCCAGCAGCTTGGTAGGGGGGAACACCATATATTTT,CASSLVGGNTIYF
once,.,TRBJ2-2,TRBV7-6,TGTGCCAGCAGCACCCGTTTAGGAACCGGGGAGCTGTTTTTT,CASSTRLGTGELFF
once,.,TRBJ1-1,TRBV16,TGTGCCAGCAGCTCCTATGGACAGCTCCCTCGACCGTCGTACGAAGCTTTCTTT,CASSSYGQLPRPSYEAFF
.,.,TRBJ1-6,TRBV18,TGTGCCAGCTCACCCAATCCCCCCGAATTCCCCCTCCACTTT,CASSPNPPEFPLHF
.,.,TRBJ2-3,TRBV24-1,TGTGCCACCAGTGAAACGACCCGGACCCCAGATACGCAGTATTTT,CATSETTRTPDTQYF
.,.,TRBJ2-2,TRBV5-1,TGCGCCAGCAGCCCCCGGGCGGCCATCGGATCCGGGGAGCTGTTTTTT,CASSPRAAIGSGELFF
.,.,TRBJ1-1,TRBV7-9,TGTGCCAGCAGCCGGATGGGGACTGAAGCTTTCTTT,CASSRMGTEAFF
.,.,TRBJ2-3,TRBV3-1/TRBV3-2,TGTGCCAGCAGCCAAGGGGCCCAAGCGGGCACAGATACGCAGTATTTT,CASSQGAQAGTDTQYF
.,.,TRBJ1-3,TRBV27,TGTGCCAGCAGTTTGACGGGCAGGGCTTACTCTGGAAACACCATATATTTT,CASSLTGRAYSGNTIYF
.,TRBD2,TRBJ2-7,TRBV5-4,TGTGCCAGCAGCCCCCAACCTCCTAGCGGAAGCTCGGAGCAGTACTTC,CASSPQPPSGSSEQYF
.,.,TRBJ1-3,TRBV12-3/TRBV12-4,TGTGCCAGCAGTTTTTCTGGAAACACCATATATTTT,CASSFSGNTIYF
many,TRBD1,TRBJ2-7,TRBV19,TGTGCCAGTAGTATAGTAGGGACAGGGGAGGTCGAGCAGTACTTC,CASSIVGTGEVEQYF
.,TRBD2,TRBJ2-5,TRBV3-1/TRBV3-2,TGTGCCAGCAGCCAAGGGACTAGCCCGACCCAGTACTTC,CASSQGTSPTQYF
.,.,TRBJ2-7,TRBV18,TGTGCCAGCTCACCACCAATCATCAACGAGCAGTACTTC,CASSPPIINEQYF
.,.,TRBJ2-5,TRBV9,TGTGCCAGCAGCCTATCATCCGGAGAGACCCAGTACTTC,CASSLSSGETQYF